This T cell receptor (beta chain) originates from a study of T cell responses to AZD1222 COVID-19 vaccine. Sequencing was performed with immunoSEQ multiplex PCR; in TCRdb, only in-frame clones are kept and a portion is missing. The sample yields about 150,000 clones, around four fifths seen once. Germline CDR1 GTSNPN, CDR2 SVGIG (reference sequence). The CDR3 is made up of 13 amino acids. The V and J ends lost 3 bases and 6 bases respectively, with 14 bases between them. This clone has a single count. The chain combines TRBV30 with TRBJ1-1; D not resolved. The clonotype comes from an adult in good health. Sample: peripheral blood, taken on day 0 of MenACWY control vaccination. CDR3 region: CAWSWALVAEAFF. The CDR3 bases are TGTGCCTGGAGCTGGGCGTTAGTGGCTGAAGCTTTCTTT. Supplemented by reference TRBV30 and TRBJ1-1, the full variable domain reads SQTIHQWPATLVQPVGSPLSLECTVEGTSNPNLYWYRQAAGRGLQLLFYSVGIGQISSEVPQNLSASRPQDRQFILSSKKLLLSDSGFYLCAWSWALVAEAFFGQGTRLTVV.